This TCR beta chain appears in the sequencing data of a study of CD8 T cells in Susac syndrome. An input of roughly 0.5 to 1 ug of RNA was subjected to reverse transcription using random hexamers. TCRdb reprocessed the immunoSEQ multiplex PCR reads via MiXCR and lists one record per CDR3 protein. The sample comprises more than 75,000 distinct CDR3 sequences, about 93% of which are singletons, and 0.25% to 0.4% rests with the top ten. Germline-derived CDR1 and CDR2 are SQVTM and ANQGSEA. This CDR3 spans 12 amino acids. V lost 7 bases and J lost 5, with 11 bases in between. This TCR was sampled from a human donor in good health. V and J are TRBV29-1 and TRBJ2-2; perhaps TRBD2 as D (6 bases). The sample consisted of CD8+ T cells from PBMCs. CDR3 protein: CSAAGGTGELFF. The CDR3 DNA reads as TGCAGCGCCGCCGGAGGGACCGGGGAGCTGTTTTTT.